The rows below give T cell receptor beta chains drawn from one sample of a study of OX40 agonist ivuxolimab in advanced cancers. Here immunoSEQ multiplex PCR was the method, and the copy in TCRdb shows in-frame clones only, minus some. This sample has about 66,000 clones; more than 60% occur once, and the top ten carry 1.6%. The sequencing used CD4+ or CD8+ T cells sorted from blood, collected in a trial of the OX40 agonist ivuxolimab. These receptors came from an adult with an advanced solid tumor such as melanoma, head and neck, liver or kidney cancer. The CDR3 runs from the conserved cysteine through the conserved F or W. D genes are given only for firm matches. Clone size is not always given. Where it is, it says once, few, many or a class for expanded clones.

clone size: NA; J gene: TRBJ1-5; D gene: NA; V gene: TRBV18; CDR3 DNA: TGTGCCAGCTCACCGGGGGTCGGAACGGGCAATCAGCCCCAGCATTTT; CDR3 protein: CASSPGVGTGNQPQHF
clone size: NA; J gene: TRBJ2-6; D gene: NA; V gene: TRBV15; CDR3 DNA: TGTGCCACCAGCAGTGGAGACACTGCTGGGGCCAACGTCCTGACTTTC; CDR3 protein: CATSSGDTAGANVLTF
clone size: few; J gene: TRBJ2-7; D gene: NA; V gene: TRBV12-5; CDR3 DNA: TGTGCTAGTGGCCCTACTGATTACGAGCAGTACTTC; CDR3 protein: CASGPTDYEQYF
clone size: NA; J gene: TRBJ2-7; D gene: NA; V gene: TRBV21-1; CDR3 DNA: TGTGCCAGCAGCAAAGTGGGCTCCTACGAGCAGTACTTC; CDR3 protein: CASSKVGSYEQYF
clone size: NA; J gene: TRBJ2-5; D gene: NA; V gene: TRBV5-1; CDR3 DNA: TGCGCCAGCAGCTTGGTAGGCTTTGAGACCCAGTACTTC; CDR3 protein: CASSLVGFETQYF
clone size: NA; J gene: TRBJ2-7; D gene: TRBD1; V gene: TRBV11-3; CDR3 DNA: TGTGCCAGCAGCTGGCGACAGGGTTCTTCCTACGAGCAGTACTTC; CDR3 protein: CASSWRQGSSYEQYF
clone size: NA; J gene: TRBJ1-5; D gene: NA; V gene: TRBV11-2; CDR3 DNA: TGTGCCAGCAGCTTAGACCCTAGACAGCCCCAGCATTTT; CDR3 protein: CASSLDPRQPQHF
clone size: NA; J gene: TRBJ2-5; D gene: NA; V gene: TRBV13; CDR3 DNA: TGTGCCAGCAGCTTACGGTTAACGGGGGAGGAGACCCAGTACTTC; CDR3 protein: CASSLRLTGEETQYF
clone size: NA; J gene: TRBJ2-2; D gene: TRBD2; V gene: TRBV13; CDR3 DNA: TGTGCCAGCAGCTTAGGCCTTACACTAGCGGGCAGGTCCCCCGGGGAGCTGTTTTTT; CDR3 protein: CASSLGLTLAGRSPGELFF
clone size: NA; J gene: TRBJ2-3; D gene: TRBD2; V gene: TRBV5-1; CDR3 DNA: TGCGCCAGCAGCTTGGCAGCTAGCGGGGGTACCGATACGCAGTATTTT; CDR3 protein: CASSLAASGGTDTQYF
clone size: NA; J gene: TRBJ2-5; D gene: TRBD2; V gene: TRBV5-1; CDR3 DNA: TGCGCCAGCAGCTTCCCCCTAATTGGCGGGAGTTCAGAGACCCAGTACTTC; CDR3 protein: CASSFPLIGGSSETQYF
clone size: NA; J gene: TRBJ2-4; D gene: NA; V gene: TRBV4-2; CDR3 DNA: TGTGCCAGCAGCCAGGGATTTTTTCAGTACTTC; CDR3 protein: CASSQGFFQYF
clone size: NA; J gene: TRBJ2-3; D gene: NA; V gene: TRBV4-1; CDR3 DNA: TGCGCCAGCAGCCAGCGCGACCTGACAGATACGCAGTATTTT; CDR3 protein: CASSQRDLTDTQYF
clone size: NA; J gene: TRBJ2-3; D gene: TRBD2; V gene: TRBV14; CDR3 DNA: TGTGCCAGCAGCCCGGGGGGTACGCAGTATTTT; CDR3 protein: CASSPGGTQYF
clone size: NA; J gene: TRBJ2-3; D gene: NA; V gene: TRBV13; CDR3 DNA: TGTGCCAGCAGCTACAGACTATCAGATACGCAGTATTTT; CDR3 protein: CASSYRLSDTQYF
clone size: NA; J gene: TRBJ2-2; D gene: TRBD1; V gene: TRBV6-4; CDR3 DNA: TGTGCCAGCAGGACAGGGGGCACCGGGGAGCTGTTTTTT; CDR3 protein: CASRTGGTGELFF
clone size: once; J gene: TRBJ2-7; D gene: NA; V gene: TRBV9; CDR3 DNA: TGTGCCAGCAGCCCTAGGGGAAACTCCTACGAGCAGTACTTC; CDR3 protein: CASSPRGNSYEQYF
clone size: NA; J gene: TRBJ2-2; D gene: NA; V gene: TRBV19; CDR3 DNA: TGTGCCAGTACAGGGGAGGGTACCGGGGAGCTGTTTTTT; CDR3 protein: CASTGEGTGELFF
clone size: NA; J gene: TRBJ1-3; D gene: TRBD1; V gene: TRBV4-1; CDR3 DNA: TGCGCCAGCAGCCCGGGACAGGGGAGGTCTGGAAACACCATATATTTT; CDR3 protein: CASSPGQGRSGNTIYF
clone size: NA; J gene: TRBJ2-2; D gene: NA; V gene: TRBV9; CDR3 DNA: TGTGCCAGCAGCGTAGGAGGAGGAGCGAACACCGGGGAGCTGTTTTTT; CDR3 protein: CASSVGGGANTGELFF
clone size: NA; J gene: TRBJ2-1; D gene: TRBD2; V gene: TRBV11-3; CDR3 DNA: TGTGCCAGCAGCTTAAGTAGCGGGGCCCAGGTTGAGCAGTTCTTC; CDR3 protein: CASSLSSGAQVEQFF
clone size: NA; J gene: TRBJ2-3; D gene: NA; V gene: TRBV18; CDR3 DNA: TGTGCCAGCTCACCACAGGGGTTAAGCACAGATACGCAGTATTTT; CDR3 protein: CASSPQGLSTDTQYF
clone size: few; J gene: TRBJ1-1; D gene: TRBD1; V gene: TRBV29-1; CDR3 DNA: TGCAGCGTTAACAGGGGGCAAGGGACTGAAGCTTTCTTT; CDR3 protein: CSVNRGQGTEAFF
clone size: NA; J gene: TRBJ2-3; D gene: TRBD1; V gene: TRBV15; CDR3 DNA: TGTGCCACCAGCGAGCCTGGGACAGGCACAGATACGCAGTATTTT; CDR3 protein: CATSEPGTGTDTQYF
clone size: NA; J gene: TRBJ2-7; D gene: NA; V gene: TRBV28; CDR3 DNA: TGTGCCAGCAGTTTGGCAGGGGTCTCCTACGAGCAGTACTTC; CDR3 protein: CASSLAGVSYEQYF
clone size: NA; J gene: TRBJ1-1; D gene: TRBD1; V gene: TRBV28; CDR3 DNA: TGTGCCAGCAGTCCCGGGACAGGGTTTAGGAACACTGAAGCTTTCTTT; CDR3 protein: CASSPGTGFRNTEAFF
clone size: NA; J gene: TRBJ1-2; D gene: NA; V gene: TRBV28; CDR3 DNA: TGTGCCAGCAGCCCGCCCTGGAACTACCTCTCAAACTATGGCTACACCTTC; CDR3 protein: CASSPPWNYLSNYGYTF
clone size: NA; J gene: TRBJ2-7; D gene: TRBD2; V gene: TRBV7-8; CDR3 DNA: TGTGCCAGCAGCCCAGCGGGACCCACTCGCGAGCAGTACTTC; CDR3 protein: CASSPAGPTREQYF
clone size: NA; J gene: TRBJ2-5; D gene: NA; V gene: TRBV18; CDR3 DNA: TGTGCCAGCTCACGAGGGGAAGGAGAGACCCAGTACTTC; CDR3 protein: CASSRGEGETQYF
clone size: NA; J gene: TRBJ1-6; D gene: NA; V gene: TRBV27; CDR3 DNA: TGTGCCAGCAGTTTATATCGGGGGATGGGTTCACCCCTCCACTTT; CDR3 protein: CASSLYRGMGSPLHF
clone size: once; J gene: TRBJ1-3; D gene: NA; V gene: TRBV25-1; CDR3 DNA: TGTGCCAGCACCGCCGGCGACACCATATATTTT; CDR3 protein: CASTAGDTIYF
clone size: few; J gene: TRBJ1-1; D gene: NA; V gene: TRBV19; CDR3 DNA: TGTGCCAGTAGACCGAGGGAGGCGGCTGAAGCTTTCTTT; CDR3 protein: CASRPREAAEAFF
clone size: NA; J gene: TRBJ1-3; D gene: NA; V gene: TRBV5-8; CDR3 DNA: TGTGCCAGCAGCTCGATTTACGGGGGTGGAAACACCATATATTTT; CDR3 protein: CASSSIYGGGNTIYF
clone size: NA; J gene: TRBJ1-1; D gene: NA; V gene: TRBV7-9; CDR3 DNA: TGTGCCAGCAGCCAGACGGACACTGAAGCTTTCTTT; CDR3 protein: CASSQTDTEAFF
clone size: NA; J gene: TRBJ2-5; D gene: TRBD1; V gene: TRBV5-1; CDR3 DNA: TGCGCCAGCAGCTTGGCCGCGACAGGGGGCGAAGAGACCCAGTACTTC; CDR3 protein: CASSLAATGGEETQYF
clone size: NA; J gene: TRBJ2-1; D gene: NA; V gene: TRBV11-3; CDR3 DNA: TGTGCCAGCAGCTTTCGTGGGTCCTACAATGAGCAGTTCTTC; CDR3 protein: CASSFRGSYNEQFF
clone size: NA; J gene: TRBJ2-2; D gene: TRBD1; V gene: TRBV19; CDR3 DNA: TGTGCCAGTAGTAGGGACAGGTGGTTGGGGGAGCTGTTTTTT; CDR3 protein: CASSRDRWLGELFF
clone size: NA; J gene: TRBJ2-7; D gene: TRBD1; V gene: TRBV29-1; CDR3 DNA: TGCAGCGTGAGGTTTGGACAGGGGGAGCAATACGAGCAGTACTTC; CDR3 protein: CSVRFGQGEQYEQYF
clone size: NA; J gene: TRBJ2-5; D gene: NA; V gene: TRBV14; CDR3 DNA: TGTGCCAGCAGCCAATGGCCATCGGAGACCCAGTACTTC; CDR3 protein: CASSQWPSETQYF
clone size: NA; J gene: TRBJ1-2; D gene: TRBD1; V gene: TRBV2; CDR3 DNA: TGTGCCAGCAGTCTGGAGACAGGGAACTATGGCTACACCTTC; CDR3 protein: CASSLETGNYGYTF
clone size: NA; J gene: TRBJ1-1; D gene: TRBD1; V gene: TRBV5-4; CDR3 DNA: TGTGCCAGCAGCTTGGGCCAGGGGGCGCGCACTGAAGCTTTCTTT; CDR3 protein: CASSLGQGARTEAFF